This is a list of T cell receptor beta chains from one sample in a study of Graves' ophthalmopathy and Graves' hyperthyroidism. TCRdb recomputed calls from the multiplex PCR reads with MiXCR, one row per CDR3 protein. Of roughly 610,000 distinct CDR3 sequences listed, 22% were seen once; the top ten hold approximately 6.9%. The specimen sequenced was peripheral blood. All receptors come from a woman in her late teens or twenties with stable Graves' hyperthyroidism. Some clones in this sample may be carry-over from other donors' samples. CDR3s include the opening cysteine and the closing phenylalanine or tryptophan. A D gene is named only where the DNA matches it firmly. Clone sizes are given selectively: once, few, many, or a class where the clone is expanded.

v_gene: TRBV9
d_gene: -
j_gene: TRBJ1-1
abundance: many
CDR3aa: CASSLDPGPDTEAFF
CDR3nt: TGTGCCAGCAGCCTAGACCCGGGCCCCGACACTGAAGCTTTCTTT

v_gene: TRBV5-6
d_gene: -
j_gene: TRBJ2-7
abundance: many
CDR3aa: CASSPGTTQEQYF
CDR3nt: TGTGCCAGCAGCCCAGGGACAACACAAGAGCAGTACTTC

v_gene: TRBV11-2
d_gene: TRBD2
j_gene: TRBJ2-5
abundance: -
CDR3aa: CASSLGLAGGYQGTQYF
CDR3nt: TGTGCCAGCAGCTTAGGACTAGCGGGAGGGTACCAAGGGACCCAGTACTTC

v_gene: TRBV5-1
d_gene: -
j_gene: TRBJ2-5
abundance: few
CDR3aa: CASSFLTGSRETQYF
CDR3nt: TGCGCCAGCAGCTTCCTGACAGGATCACGGGAGACCCAGTACTTC

v_gene: TRBV28
d_gene: -
j_gene: TRBJ2-3
abundance: few
CDR3aa: CATRGLATSTDTQYF
CDR3nt: TGTGCCACCCGGGGGCTAGCGACCAGCACAGATACGCAGTATTTT

v_gene: TRBV12-3/TRBV12-4
d_gene: -
j_gene: TRBJ2-5
abundance: many
CDR3aa: CASSEWAGIRETQYF
CDR3nt: TGTGCCAGCAGTGAGTGGGCGGGGATTAGGGAGACCCAGTACTTC

v_gene: TRBV2
d_gene: -
j_gene: TRBJ1-6
abundance: many
CDR3aa: CASPTEANSPLHF
CDR3nt: TGTGCCAGCCCAACAGAAGCCAATTCACCCCTCCACTTT

v_gene: TRBV12-3/TRBV12-4
d_gene: -
j_gene: TRBJ1-1
abundance: many
CDR3aa: CASRPPLGSATEAFF
CDR3nt: TGTGCCAGCAGGCCCCCGCTGGGAAGTGCCACTGAAGCTTTCTTT

v_gene: TRBV20-1
d_gene: TRBD1
j_gene: TRBJ2-7
abundance: few
CDR3aa: CSAPHETGSEYEQYF
CDR3nt: TGCAGTGCTCCGCATGAGACAGGGTCGGAGTACGAGCAGTACTTC

v_gene: TRBV28
d_gene: -
j_gene: TRBJ1-5
abundance: many
CDR3aa: CASSILHYQPQHF
CDR3nt: TGTGCCAGCAGTATCCTGCATTATCAGCCCCAGCATTTT

v_gene: TRBV5-1
d_gene: -
j_gene: TRBJ1-2
abundance: many
CDR3aa: CASSLAPGNGYTF
CDR3nt: TGCGCCAGCAGCTTGGCCCCAGGGAATGGCTACACCTTC

v_gene: TRBV19
d_gene: -
j_gene: TRBJ2-7
abundance: -
CDR3aa: CASSIPRTDYEQYF
CDR3nt: TGTGCCAGTAGTATTCCGAGGACGGACTACGAGCAGTACTTC

v_gene: TRBV7-8
d_gene: TRBD1
j_gene: TRBJ1-2
abundance: few
CDR3aa: CASNPQWDRASGYTF
CDR3nt: TGTGCCAGCAACCCCCAGTGGGACAGGGCTAGTGGCTACACCTTC

v_gene: TRBV4-1
d_gene: -
j_gene: TRBJ1-2
abundance: -
CDR3aa: CASSQVPAALFYGYTF
CDR3nt: TGCGCCAGCAGCCAAGTACCCGCGGCTTTGTTCTATGGCTACACCTTC